Described below is a single TCR beta chain sequence and its context. Antigen unknown. These data originate in a study of chemoradiotherapy in HPV16-positive cancers. Unmatched junction bases numbered 9, after V lost 2 bases and J lost 5 bases. CDR1 is LGHNA, CDR2 YNFKEQ, per germline. The CDR3 is 16 residues long. Points from the study as a whole: Functional assays defining HPV-specific T cells used only a couple of HPV16-positive patients.

The data were produced by immunoSEQ multiplex PCR, yet TCRdb's version contains in-frame clones alone and is incomplete. The sample holds about 2,900 clones, roughly 87% seen once. This clonotype was sampled from a human donor with HPV-associated anogenital cancer. Source: tumor tissue, taken from a patient who underwent chemoradiotherapy. The V and J genes are TRBV4-2 and TRBJ2-5; TRBD1 matches 9 bases. In nucleotides, the CDR3 is TGTGCCAGCAGCCAATCCCCGACAGGGGGGCCGGAGACCCAGTACTTC. Amino acid sequence: CASSQSPTGGPETQYF.